The TCR beta chain described here comes from a study of monozygotic twins with inflammatory bowel disease. Points from the study as a whole: Cells of different T cell subtypes could not be told apart.

Germline CDR1 and CDR2: SNHLY and FYNNEI. The CDR3 contains 13 residues. Template switching incorporated UMIs with a 6-nucleotide sample barcode. With the 5' RACE reads reprocessed, TCRdb shows one record per CDR3 protein and no DNA. The sample's table shows around 370,000 distinct CDR3 sequences. Comments on this clonotype: Its antigen is unknown.

This chain uses TRBV2 with TRBJ1-2; TCRdb returns TRBD1, unconfirmable since there is no DNA. Sequenced: blood. The TCR sequence derives from a human donor with ulcerative colitis or Crohn's disease, or a healthy co-twin of an affected twin (not recorded which). The CDR3: CASSERGIRGYTF.